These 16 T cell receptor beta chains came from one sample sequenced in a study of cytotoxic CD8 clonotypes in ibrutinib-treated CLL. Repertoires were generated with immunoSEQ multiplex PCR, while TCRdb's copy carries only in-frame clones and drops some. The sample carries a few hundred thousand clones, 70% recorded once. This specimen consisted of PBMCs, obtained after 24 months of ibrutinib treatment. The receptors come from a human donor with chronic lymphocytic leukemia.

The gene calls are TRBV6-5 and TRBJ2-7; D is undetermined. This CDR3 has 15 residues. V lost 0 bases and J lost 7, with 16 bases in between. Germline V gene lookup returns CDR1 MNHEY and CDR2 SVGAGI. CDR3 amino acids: CASSYSTGDKLEQYF. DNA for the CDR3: TGTGCCAGCAGTTACTCGACGGGTGACAAACTGGAGCAGTACTTC.

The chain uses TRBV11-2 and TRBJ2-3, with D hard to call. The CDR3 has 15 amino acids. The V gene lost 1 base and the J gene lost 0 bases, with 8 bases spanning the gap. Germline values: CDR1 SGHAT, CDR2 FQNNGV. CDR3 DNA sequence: TGTGCCAGCAGCTTAGTCCAACATAGCACAGATACGCAGTATTTT. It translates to CASSLVQHSTDTQYF.

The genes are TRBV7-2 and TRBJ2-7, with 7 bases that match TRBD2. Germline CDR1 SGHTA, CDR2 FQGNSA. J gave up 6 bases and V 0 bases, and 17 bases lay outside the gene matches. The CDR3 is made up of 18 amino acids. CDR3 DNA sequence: TGTGCCAGCAGCTTAGCCTTCGGATTAGCGGGCCCCTCCCTCGAGCAGTACTTC. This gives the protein CASSLAFGLAGPSLEQYF.

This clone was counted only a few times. CDR3 sequence (DNA): TGCGCCAGCAGCTTGATATTAGATTCCTACGAGCAGTACTTC. This encodes CASSLILDSYEQYF. The chain couples TRBV5-1 to TRBJ2-7; D gene uncertain. The V end lost 1 base, the J end lost 1 base, and 9 bases lay between the germline ends. The CDR3 is 14 amino acids. The germline V gene encodes CDR1 SGHRS and CDR2 YFSETQ.

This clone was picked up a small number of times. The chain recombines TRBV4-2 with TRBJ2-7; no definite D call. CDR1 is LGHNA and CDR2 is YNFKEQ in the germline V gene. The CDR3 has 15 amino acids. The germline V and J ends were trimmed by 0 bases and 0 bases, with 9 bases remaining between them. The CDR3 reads CASSQEGRNSYEQYF. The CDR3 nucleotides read TGTGCCAGCAGCCAAGAAGGAAGAAACTCCTACGAGCAGTACTTC.

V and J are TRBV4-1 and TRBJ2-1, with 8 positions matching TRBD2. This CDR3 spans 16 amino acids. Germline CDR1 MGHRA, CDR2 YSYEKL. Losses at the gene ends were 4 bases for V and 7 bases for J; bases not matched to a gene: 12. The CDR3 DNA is TGCGCCAGCAGCCGGGACCCGGGACTAGAGTCGAATGAGCAGTTCTTC. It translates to CASSRDPGLESNEQFF.

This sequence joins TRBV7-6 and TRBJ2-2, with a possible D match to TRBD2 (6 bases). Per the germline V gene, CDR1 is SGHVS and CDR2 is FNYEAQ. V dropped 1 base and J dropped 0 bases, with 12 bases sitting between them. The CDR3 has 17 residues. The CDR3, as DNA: TGTGCCAGCAGCTTAGAGGGTAGCGGAGCGAACACCGGGGAGCTGTTTTTT. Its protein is CASSLEGSGANTGELFF.

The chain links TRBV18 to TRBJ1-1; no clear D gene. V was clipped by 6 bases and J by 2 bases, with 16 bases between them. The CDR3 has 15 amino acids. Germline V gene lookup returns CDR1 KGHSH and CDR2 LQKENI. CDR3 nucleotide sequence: TGTGCCAGCTCGACCAAACAGCTTTCCAACACTGAAGCTTTCTTT. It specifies CASSTKQLSNTEAFF. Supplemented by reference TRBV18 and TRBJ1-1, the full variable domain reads NAGVMQNPRHLVRRRGQEARLRCSPMKGHSHVYWYRQLPEEGLKFMVYLQKENIIDESGMPKERFSAEFPKEGPSILRIQQVVRGDSAAYFCASSTKQLSNTEAFFGQGTRLTVV.

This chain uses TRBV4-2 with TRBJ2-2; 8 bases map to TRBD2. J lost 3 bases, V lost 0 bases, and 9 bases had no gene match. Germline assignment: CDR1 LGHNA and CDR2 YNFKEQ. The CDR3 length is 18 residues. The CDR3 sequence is CASSQDSGAGGDTGELFF. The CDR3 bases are TGTGCCAGCAGCCAAGATTCTGGCGCGGGAGGCGACACCGGGGAGCTGTTTTTT.

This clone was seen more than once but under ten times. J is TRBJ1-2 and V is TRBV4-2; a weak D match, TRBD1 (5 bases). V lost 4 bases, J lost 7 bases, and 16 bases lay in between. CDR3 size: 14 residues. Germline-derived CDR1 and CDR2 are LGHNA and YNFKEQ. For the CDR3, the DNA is TGTGCCAGCAGCCTCTTAGGGCCCGGGGGTGGCTACACCTTC. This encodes CASSLLGPGGGYTF.

DNA for the CDR3: TGTGCCAGCAGTGAATCGGCGGACCGCTATATTCAGCCCCAGCATTTT. It translates to CASSESADRYIQPQHF. The chain links TRBV6-1 to TRBJ1-5; D ambiguous. CDR1 and CDR2 (germline): MNHNS, SASEGT. The CDR3 spans 16 residues. Trimming removed 2 bases from V and 6 bases from J, with 17 bases in between.

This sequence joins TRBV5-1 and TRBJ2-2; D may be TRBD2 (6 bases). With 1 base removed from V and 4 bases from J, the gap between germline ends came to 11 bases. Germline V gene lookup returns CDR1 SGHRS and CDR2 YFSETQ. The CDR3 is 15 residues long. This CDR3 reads CASSLMGGTTGELFF. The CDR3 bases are TGCGCCAGCAGCTTGATGGGGGGTACCACCGGGGAGCTGTTTTTT.

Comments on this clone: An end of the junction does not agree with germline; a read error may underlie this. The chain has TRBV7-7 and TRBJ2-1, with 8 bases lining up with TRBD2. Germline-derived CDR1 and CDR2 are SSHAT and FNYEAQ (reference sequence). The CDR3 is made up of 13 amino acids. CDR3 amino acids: CASSLAGIDEQFF. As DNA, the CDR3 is TGTGCTAGCAGCTTAGCGGGGATCGATGAGCAGTTCTTC.

The CDR3 DNA reads as TGTGCCAGCAGCTTCCCCTCGGGACAGGTCTACGAGCAGTACTTC. It specifies CASSFPSGQVYEQYF. The V gene is TRBV7-3, the J gene TRBJ2-7; 8 positions match TRBD1. CDR3 length: 15 amino acids. J gave up 3 bases and V 3 bases, and 7 bases lay outside the gene matches. In germline, CDR1 is SGHTA, CDR2 FQGTGA.

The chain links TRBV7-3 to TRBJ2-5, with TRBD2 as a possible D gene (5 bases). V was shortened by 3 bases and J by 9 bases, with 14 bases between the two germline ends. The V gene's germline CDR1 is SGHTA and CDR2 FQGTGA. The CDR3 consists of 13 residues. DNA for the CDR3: TGTGCCAGCAGCTTCAAGCCGGGGATGGCCCAGTACTTC. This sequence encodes CASSFKPGMAQYF.

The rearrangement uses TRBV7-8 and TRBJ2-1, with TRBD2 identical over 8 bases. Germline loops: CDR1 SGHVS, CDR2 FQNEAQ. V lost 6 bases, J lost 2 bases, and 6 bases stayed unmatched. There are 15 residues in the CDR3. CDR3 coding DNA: TGTGCCAGCAGTTTTGGACTAGCTACCTACAATGAGCAGTTCTTC. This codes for CASSFGLATYNEQFF.